This passage covers 25 T cell receptor beta chains from one sample sequenced in a study of T cell changes during pregnancy in multiple sclerosis. TCRdb keeps only in-frame clones here, not all; method: immunoSEQ multiplex PCR. The sample has roughly 48,000 clones, around 94% seen once. This specimen was CD4+ T cells from peripheral blood mononuclear cells, taken in the second trimester of pregnancy. These receptors all come from a female donor in good health, enrolled as a control in a pregnancy study.

The chain links TRBV4-2 to TRBJ2-6, with D perhaps matching TRBD2 (5 bases). The CDR3 covers 17 residues. Germline lookup yields CDR1 LGHNA and CDR2 YNFKEQ. The V end was cut by 0 bases, the J end by 0 bases, with 9 bases between. Written as DNA, the CDR3 is TGTGCCAGCAGCCAAGATCGGGGTTACTCTGGGGCCAACGTCCTGACTTTC. It codes for CASSQDRGYSGANVLTF.

This clone showed up just once. The J gene is TRBJ2-1, the V gene TRBV30; 14 bases fit TRBD2. The trim removed 3 bases at V and 8 bases at J, leaving 3 bases unmatched. The CDR3 is made up of 14 amino acids. Germline V lookup: CDR1 GTSNPN, CDR2 SVGIG (reference sequence). CDR3 region: CAWRGLAGVDEQFF. The CDR3 coding sequence is TGTGCCTGGAGGGGACTAGCGGGAGTGGATGAGCAGTTCTTC.

This rearrangement joins TRBV19 to TRBJ2-5; 8 nucleotides align to TRBD1. The CDR3 runs to 15 residues. Germline assignment: CDR1 LNHDA and CDR2 SQIVND (reference sequence). V gave up 1 base and J gave up 4 bases; unmatched junction bases: 5. The CDR3 sequence: CASSIVGRGRETQYF. The CDR3 region has the DNA TGTGCCAGTAGTATAGTAGGCAGGGGGCGAGAGACCCAGTACTTC.

V usage is TRBV2 and J usage is TRBJ1-1; possible D gene TRBD1, 5 bases. CDR1 and CDR2 (germline): SNHLY, FYNNEI. The V end lost 6 bases, the J end lost 0 bases, and 11 bases lay between the germline ends. This CDR3 is 14 amino acids long. The CDR3 here is CASRETEMNTEAFF. For the CDR3, the DNA is TGTGCCAGCAGGGAGACAGAGATGAACACTGAAGCTTTCTTT.

The rearrangement joins TRBV7-9 to TRBJ2-1; 8 nucleotides match TRBD2. V lost 5 bases to trimming and J lost 2 bases; unmatched junction nucleotides: 14. Germline-derived CDR1 and CDR2 are SEHNR and FQNEAQ (reference sequence). CDR3 length: 18 amino acids. In DNA form, the CDR3 reads TGTGCCAGCAGCCCCTGGACTAGCAGGAGACGTACCTACAATGAGCAGTTCTTC. As protein: CASSPWTSRRRTYNEQFF.

The chain couples TRBV6-1 to TRBJ2-3, with unresolved D. Germline CDR1 MNHNS, CDR2 SASEGT. The V end was cut by 7 bases, the J end by 0 bases, with 8 bases between. CDR3 length: 13 residues. The CDR3 sequence: CASIFGSTDTQYF. CDR3 sequence (DNA): TGTGCCAGCATTTTCGGTAGCACAGATACGCAGTATTTT.

V gene TRBV5-1 combines with J gene TRBJ1-1, with D maybe TRBD1 (5 bases). This CDR3 is 16 amino acids long. CDR1 SGHRS and CDR2 YFSETQ come from the germline V gene. Between the trimmed V and J ends, which lost 0 bases and 3 bases, there was a span of 15 bases. This CDR3 reads CASSLDAGNGDTEAFF. As DNA, the CDR3 is TGCGCCAGCAGCTTGGATGCAGGGAACGGCGACACTGAAGCTTTCTTT.

CDR3 sequence: CASRSLGQGFNQPQHF. The DNA of the CDR3 is TGTGCCAGCAGAAGCCTCGGACAGGGCTTTAATCAGCCCCAGCATTTT. The J gene is TRBJ1-5, the V gene TRBV2; TRBD1 matches at 8 bases. The length of the CDR3 is 16 residues. V was pared by 6 bases and J by 4 bases, with 11 bases of the junction left unmatched. Looked up from germline, CDR1 is SNHLY and CDR2 is FYNNEI.

This chain connects TRBV7-3 to TRBJ2-7; possibly TRBD1 for D (6 bases). Trimming cost V 5 bases and J 2 bases, with 10 bases left between them. Germline V gene sequence: CDR1 SGHTA, CDR2 FQGTGA. The CDR3 covers 13 residues. CDR3 residues: CASSNGQTYEQYF. The CDR3 nucleotides are TGTGCCAGCAGCAACGGACAGACCTACGAGCAGTACTTC.

The J gene is TRBJ1-2, the V gene TRBV28, with 10 bases lining up with TRBD1. CDR3 length equals 15 residues. The germline CDR1 and CDR2 sequences are MDHEN and SYDVKM. Germline trimming cut 3 bases from V and 7 bases from J; bases unmatched to any gene: 8. The CDR3 is CASSFETGGRGGYTF. The CDR3 DNA follows: TGTGCCAGCAGTTTTGAGACAGGGGGCAGAGGTGGCTACACCTTC.

The J gene is TRBJ1-1, the V gene TRBV5-5, with TRBD1 matching 7 bases. The V segment lost 1 base and the J segment 0 bases; nucleotides outside the gene matches: 3. CDR3 size: 15 residues. Germline V CDR1 and CDR2: SGHKS, YYEKEE (reference sequence). The CDR3 loop reads CASSLSGQLNTEAFF. CDR3 DNA sequence: TGTGCCAGCAGCTTGTCGGGACAGCTGAACACTGAAGCTTTCTTT.

The chain couples TRBV7-9 to TRBJ2-2, with D maybe TRBD1 (5 bases). Germline V gene sequence: CDR1 SEHNR, CDR2 FQNEAQ (reference sequence). V dropped 1 base and J dropped 8 bases, with 14 bases sitting between them. The CDR3 spans 15 residues. DNA of the CDR3: TGTGCCAGCAGCTTAGATGTCAGCCAGGGAGGGGAGCTGTTTTTT. It yields the protein CASSLDVSQGGELFF.

The CDR3 protein is CASSLGGESGELFF. In DNA, the CDR3 is TGCGCCAGCAGCTTGGGGGGGGAATCCGGGGAGCTGTTTTTT. The chain joins TRBV5-1 to TRBJ2-2; a possible D gene is TRBD2 (6 bases). Per germline, CDR1 SGHRS and CDR2 YFSETQ. V was cut by 0 bases and J by 6 bases, with 9 bases left in between. The CDR3 has 14 residues.

V and J are TRBV6-1 and TRBJ2-7; 7 nucleotides align to TRBD2. The CDR3 contains 15 residues. With 8 bases clipped from V and 0 bases from J, the junction kept 10 bases outside the gene matches. Per the germline V gene, CDR1 is MNHNS and CDR2 is SASEGT. CDR3 protein: CASRNQRGNSYEQYF. CDR3 DNA sequence: TGTGCCAGCCGAAACCAGCGGGGAAACTCCTACGAGCAGTACTTC.

The chain employs TRBV27 and TRBJ2-1, with 9 bases aligning to TRBD2. The CDR3 is made up of 21 amino acids. Germline V gene data show CDR1 as MNHEY and CDR2 as SMNVEV (reference sequence). Germline trimming cut 6 bases from V and 7 bases from J; bases unmatched to any gene: 28. This CDR3 is CASRTAGSGKGRGGLWNEQFF. CDR3 bases: TGTGCCAGCAGGACCGCCGGGAGCGGTAAAGGGCGGGGGGGGCTGTGGAATGAGCAGTTCTTC.

Note on this clone: The junction departs from the called germline gene at one end, perhaps through a read error. J is TRBJ2-7 and V is TRBV4-2, with D possibly being TRBD1 (5 bases). Looked up from germline, CDR1 is LGHNA and CDR2 is YNFKEQ. CDR3 length: 13 residues. The CDR3 loop is CASSEDSSYEQYF. The CDR3 region has the DNA TGTGCCAGCAGCGAAGACAGCTCCTACGAGCAGTACTTC.

The chain has TRBV19 and TRBJ2-5, with 13 bases that match TRBD2. CDR3 size: 14 residues. Per germline, CDR1 LNHDA and CDR2 SQIVND (reference sequence). V lost 4 bases, J lost 5 bases, and 1 base stayed unmatched. CDR3 in DNA: TGTGCCAGTAGTACACTAGCGGGGGGGGAGACCCAGTACTTC. This encodes CASSTLAGGETQYF.

V usage is TRBV27 and J usage is TRBJ1-2, with 7 bases fitting TRBD1. Germline trimming cut 5 bases from V and 3 bases from J; bases unmatched to any gene: 12. Germline CDR1 MNHEY, CDR2 SMNVEV (reference sequence). CDR3 length equals 16 residues. The CDR3 loop is CASSPADRVGDYGYTF. The DNA for the CDR3 is TGTGCCAGCAGTCCTGCTGACAGGGTGGGAGACTATGGCTACACCTTC.

V gene TRBV7-9 combines with J gene TRBJ1-3; 11 positions match TRBD1. J lost 0 bases, V lost 5 bases, and 6 bases had no gene match. Germline-derived CDR1 and CDR2 are SEHNR and FQNEAQ (reference sequence). The CDR3 totals 17 residues. In nucleotides, the CDR3 is TGTGCCAGCAGCCCAGGACAGGGGGCTGACTCTGGAAACACCATATATTTT. Protein sequence: CASSPGQGADSGNTIYF. Full variable domain (missing parts from reference TRBV7-9 and TRBJ1-3): DTGVSQNPRHKITKRGQNVTFRCDPISEHNRLYWYRQTLGQGPEFLTYFQNEAQLEKSRLLSDRFSAERPKGSFSTLEIQRTEQGDSAMYLCASSPGQGADSGNTIYFGEGSWLTVV.

This clone was seen a single time. The chain combines TRBV4-1 with TRBJ1-3; D possibly corresponds to TRBD1 (5 bases). The CDR3 loop spans 16 amino acids. Germline lookup yields CDR1 MGHRA and CDR2 YSYEKL. Between the trimmed V and J ends, which lost 4 bases and 2 bases, there was a span of 15 bases. CDR3 region: CASSPPQGLTGNTIYF. The CDR3 DNA sequence: TGCGCCAGCAGCCCCCCGCAGGGACTAACTGGAAACACCATATATTTT.

The rearrangement links TRBV19 to TRBJ2-7; unclear D gene. V shed 5 bases and J shed 0 bases, with 26 bases lying between them. CDR1 is LNHDA, CDR2 SQIVND, per germline (reference sequence). The CDR3 spans 19 residues. CDR3 nucleotide sequence: TGTGCCAGTAGTCTAGGACCGGGTCTTGTTCCGAGGAGCTCCTACGAGCAGTACTTC. This codes for CASSLGPGLVPRSSYEQYF.

The gene calls are TRBV10-3 and TRBJ2-7, with 10 bases that match TRBD2. The CDR3 is 16 amino acids. V shed 0 bases, J shed 0 bases, and the junction held 2 bases outside the gene matches. The germline CDR1 and CDR2 sequences are ENHRY and SYGVKD. In DNA form, the CDR3 reads TGTGCCATCAGTGAGTCGTCTAGCGGGAGCTCCTACGAGCAGTACTTC. Its protein is CAISESSSGSSYEQYF.

Written as DNA, the CDR3 is TGTGCCAGCAGTGGGGCTAGCGGGAACTCCTACGAGCAGTACTTC. Translating it yields CASSGASGNSYEQYF. This rearrangement joins TRBV2 to TRBJ2-7; TRBD2 matches at 9 bases. CDR3 size: 15 residues. The V segment lost 4 bases and the J segment 0 bases; nucleotides outside the gene matches: 4. Germline loops: CDR1 SNHLY, CDR2 FYNNEI.

The chain recombines TRBV29-1 with TRBJ2-7; the match to TRBD1 covers 9 bases. V was clipped by 7 bases and J by 9 bases; unmatched bases: 7. Germline V gene data show CDR1 as SQVTM and CDR2 as ANQGSEA. CDR3 length: 11 residues. CDR3 nucleotides: TGCAGCGGGGTCAGGACAGGGGCGCAGTACTTC. It translates to CSGVRTGAQYF.

This chain joins TRBV6-1 and TRBJ2-1; TRBD2 agrees at 12 bases. CDR1 is MNHNS and CDR2 is SASEGT in the germline V gene. The ends lost 11 bases at V and 7 bases at J; junction bases unmatched: 3. The CDR3 consists of 12 residues. This CDR3 reads CAVLAGGNEQFF. The CDR3, as DNA: TGTGCCGTTCTAGCGGGAGGGAATGAGCAGTTCTTC.